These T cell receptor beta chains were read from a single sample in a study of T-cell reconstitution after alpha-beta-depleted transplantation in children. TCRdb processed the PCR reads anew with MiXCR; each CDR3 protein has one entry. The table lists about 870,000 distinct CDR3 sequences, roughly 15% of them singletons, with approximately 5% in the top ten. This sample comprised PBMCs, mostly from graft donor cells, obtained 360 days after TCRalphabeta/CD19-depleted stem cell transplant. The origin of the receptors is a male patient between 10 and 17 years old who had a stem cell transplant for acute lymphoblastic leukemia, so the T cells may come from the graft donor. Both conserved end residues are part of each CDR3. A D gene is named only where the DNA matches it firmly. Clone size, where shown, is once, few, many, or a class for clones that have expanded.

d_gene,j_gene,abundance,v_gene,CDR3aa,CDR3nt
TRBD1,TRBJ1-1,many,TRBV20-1,CSANPPGQGANTEAFF,TGCAGTGCAAACCCCCCGGGACAGGGGGCGAACACTGAAGCTTTCTTT
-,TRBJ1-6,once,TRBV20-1,CSVPPLHF,TGCAGTGTTCCACCCCTCCACTTT
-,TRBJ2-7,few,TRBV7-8,CASSKAPRRVIRQYF,TGTGCCAGCAGCAAAGCCCCCCGCAGGGTGATAAGGCAGTACTTC
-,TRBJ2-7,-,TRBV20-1,CSARSRGGGNRDGLWYEQYF,TGCAGTGCTAGGAGCCGAGGCGGGGGTAACAGGGATGGACTCTGGTACGAGCAGTACTTC
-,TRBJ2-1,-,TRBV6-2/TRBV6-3,CASSYGGRRGEEQFF,TGTGCCAGCAGTTACGGGGGTCGCCGGGGAGAAGAGCAGTTCTTC
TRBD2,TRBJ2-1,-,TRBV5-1,CASSLELAGGHDEQFF,TGCGCCAGCAGCTTGGAACTAGCGGGAGGGCACGATGAGCAGTTCTTC
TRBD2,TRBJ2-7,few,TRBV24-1,CATSTSTSGSYEQYF,TGTGCCACCAGCACCTCCACTAGCGGGTCCTACGAGCAGTACTTC
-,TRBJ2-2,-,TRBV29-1,CSAEGHPDTGELFF,TGCAGCGCGGAAGGGCACCCGGACACGGGGGAGCTGTTTTTT
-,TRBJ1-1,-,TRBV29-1,CSVSGADTEAFF,TGCAGCGTTTCAGGGGCTGACACTGAAGCTTTCTTT
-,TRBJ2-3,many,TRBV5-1,CASSWGDEPVTDTQYF,TGCGCCAGCAGCTGGGGGGACGAGCCCGTCACAGATACGCAGTATTTT
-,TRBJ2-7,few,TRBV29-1,CSVEDRAGEQYF,TGCAGCGTTGAAGATAGGGCGGGTGAGCAGTACTTC
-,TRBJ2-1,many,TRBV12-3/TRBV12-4,CASSFTQRGEQFF,TGTGCCAGCAGTTTCACCCAGAGAGGTGAGCAGTTCTTC
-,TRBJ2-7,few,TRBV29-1,CSVAYWGQDYEQYF,TGCAGCGTTGCATACTGGGGACAAGACTACGAGCAGTACTTC
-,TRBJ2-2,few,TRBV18,CASSPNVVIGTGVLFF,TGTGCCAGCTCGCCGAATGTGGTTATCGGAACCGGGGTTCTGTTTTTT
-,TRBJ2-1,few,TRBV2,CASRMPLKSSYNEQFF,TGTGCCAGCAGGATGCCTCTAAAGAGCTCCTACAATGAGCAGTTCTTC
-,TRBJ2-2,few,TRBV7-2,CASSWRTGELFF,TGTGCCAGCAGCTGGCGCACCGGGGAGCTGTTTTTT
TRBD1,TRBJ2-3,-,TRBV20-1,CSAMTGIDTQYF,TGCAGTGCTATGACAGGGATTGATACGCAGTATTTT
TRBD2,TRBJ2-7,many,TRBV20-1,CSARGLAGVLEQYF,TGCAGTGCTAGAGGACTAGCGGGAGTCTTGGAGCAGTACTTC
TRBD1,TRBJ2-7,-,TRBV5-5,CASTSTGGSYEQYF,TGTGCCAGCACCTCAACAGGGGGCTCCTACGAGCAGTACTTC
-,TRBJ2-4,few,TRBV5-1,CASSLVADPSLAKNIQYF,TGCGCCAGCAGCTTGGTGGCGGATCCTTCACTAGCCAAAAACATTCAGTACTTC
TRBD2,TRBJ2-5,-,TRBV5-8,CASSGGTKETQYF,TGTGCCAGCAGCGGGGGGACTAAAGAGACCCAGTACTTC
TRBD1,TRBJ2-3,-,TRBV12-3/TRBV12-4,CATEGGTGALLTDTQYF,TGTGCCACCGAGGGAGGGACAGGGGCTCTCCTCACAGATACGCAGTATTTT
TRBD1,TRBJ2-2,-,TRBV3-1,CAASRGRINTGELFF,TGTGCCGCCTCCAGGGGGCGAATTAACACCGGGGAGCTGTTTTTT
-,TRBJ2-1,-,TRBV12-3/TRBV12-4,CASRSYEGAYNEQFF,TGTGCCAGCAGATCATACGAGGGGGCCTACAATGAGCAGTTCTTC
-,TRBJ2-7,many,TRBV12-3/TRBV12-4,CASSFHAAYEQYF,TGTGCCAGCAGTTTTCACGCGGCCTACGAGCAGTACTTC
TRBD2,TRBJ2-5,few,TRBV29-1,CSVRKDWGGETQYF,TGCAGCGTCCGCAAGGACTGGGGAGGGGAGACCCAGTACTTC
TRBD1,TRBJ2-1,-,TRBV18,CASSHRGRSHEQFF,TGTGCCAGCTCACACAGGGGGCGAAGCCATGAGCAGTTCTTC
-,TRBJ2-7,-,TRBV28,CASSLRRRLLEQYF,TGTGCCAGCAGTTTGCGGCGGCGGTTACTCGAGCAGTACTTC
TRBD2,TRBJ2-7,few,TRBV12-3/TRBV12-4,CASSRTSGSPIYEQYF,TGTGCCAGCAGCCGGACTAGCGGGAGCCCGATCTACGAGCAGTACTTC
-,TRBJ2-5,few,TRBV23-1,CASCETGGRETQYF,TGCGCCAGCTGCGAGACAGGCGGACGGGAGACCCAGTACTTC
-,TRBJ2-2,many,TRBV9,CASSVGTGELFF,TGTGCCAGCAGCGTAGGTACCGGGGAGCTGTTTTTT
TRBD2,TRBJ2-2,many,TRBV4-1,CASSQDLVAGGSGELFF,TGCGCCAGCAGCCAAGATCTGGTAGCGGGAGGATCCGGGGAGCTGTTTTTT
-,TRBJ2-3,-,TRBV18,CASRPRTATPDTQYF,TGTGCCAGCCGGCCACGGACCGCTACCCCAGATACGCAGTATTTT
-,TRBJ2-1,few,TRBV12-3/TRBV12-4,CASRSVGSSYNEQFF,TGTGCCAGCAGGTCCGTCGGAAGCTCCTACAATGAGCAGTTCTTC
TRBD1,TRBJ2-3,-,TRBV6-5,CASSSGTESDTQYF,TGTGCCAGCAGTTCCGGGACAGAATCAGATACGCAGTATTTT
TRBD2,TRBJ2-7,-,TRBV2,CASSEEGGIAGRAYEQYF,TGTGCCAGCAGTGAAGAGGGGGGAATAGCGGGAAGGGCCTACGAGCAGTACTTC
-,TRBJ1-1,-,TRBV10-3,CAISEWGNRVRREAFF,TGTGCCATCAGTGAGTGGGGAAACAGGGTCCGCCGGGAAGCTTTCTTT
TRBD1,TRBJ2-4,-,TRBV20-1,CSATDRGEAKNIQYF,TGCAGTGCTACCGACAGGGGGGAAGCCAAAAACATTCAGTACTTC
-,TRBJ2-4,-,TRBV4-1,CASSQDPQIDLLGAKNIQYF,TGCGCCAGCAGCCAAGATCCGCAGATTGACCTATTGGGCGCCAAAAACATTCAGTACTTC
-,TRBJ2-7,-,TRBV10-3,CAISAAGSGYYEQYF,TGTGCCATCAGTGCGGCGGGGTCGGGATACTACGAGCAGTACTTC
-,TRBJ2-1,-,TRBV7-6,CASSHGTRSEQFF,TGTGCCAGCAGCCATGGGACTCGCAGTGAGCAGTTCTTC
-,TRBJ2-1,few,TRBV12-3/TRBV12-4,CASIRDGLNEQFF,TGTGCCAGCATCCGGGACGGTCTTAATGAGCAGTTCTTC
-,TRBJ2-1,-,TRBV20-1,CSARTIYNEQFF,TGCAGTGCTAGGACTATTTACAATGAGCAGTTCTTC
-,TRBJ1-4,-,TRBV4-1,CASSGLGRAGEKLFF,TGCGCCAGCAGCGGACTCGGGCGGGCTGGCGAAAAACTGTTTTTT
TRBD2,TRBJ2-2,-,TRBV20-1,CSARDPGIAGVSGELFF,TGCAGTGCTAGAGACCCTGGTATAGCGGGAGTTTCCGGGGAGCTGTTTTTT
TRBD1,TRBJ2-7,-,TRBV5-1,CASSPGTGGTFYEQYF,TGCGCCAGCAGCCCTGGGACAGGGGGCACGTTCTACGAGCAGTACTTC
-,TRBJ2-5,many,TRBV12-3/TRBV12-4,CASSSGKETQYF,TGTGCCAGCAGTTCGGGAAAAGAGACCCAGTACTTC
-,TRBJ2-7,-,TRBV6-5,CASRLTSSTYEQYF,TGTGCCAGCAGATTAACTAGTTCGACCTACGAGCAGTACTTC
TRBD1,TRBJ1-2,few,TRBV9,CASSVDPLTGRDGYTF,TGTGCCAGCAGCGTAGACCCCCTGACAGGGAGGGATGGCTACACCTTC
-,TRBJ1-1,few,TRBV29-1,CSVDGGVGTEAFF,TGCAGCGTTGATGGGGGCGTGGGGACTGAAGCTTTCTTT
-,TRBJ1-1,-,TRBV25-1,CASSGFGEAFF,TGTGCCAGCAGTGGTTTCGGTGAAGCTTTCTTT
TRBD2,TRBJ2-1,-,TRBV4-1,CASSQLRLAGDNEQFF,TGCGCCAGCAGCCAACTACGGCTAGCGGGCGACAATGAGCAGTTCTTC